Below are 31 T cell receptor beta chains sequenced from a single sample in a study of cytomegalovirus exposure and HLA in healthy donors. The PCR employed 60 Vbeta primers together with 13 Jbeta primers. Here immunoSEQ multiplex PCR was the method, and the copy in TCRdb shows in-frame clones only, minus some. The sample lists around 100,000 clones; over 75% were seen once. The sequenced sample was PBMCs. All receptors come from a female donor in good health and CMV-seropositive.

The chain couples TRBV6-6 to TRBJ1-2, with a weak D call TRBD1 (6 bases). The CDR3 is 12 amino acids. V dropped 7 bases and J dropped 8 bases, with 14 bases sitting between them. Germline V gene sequence: CDR1 MNHNY, CDR2 SVGAGI (reference sequence). CDR3 nucleotide sequence: TGTGCCAGCACCGAAACAGGGTGGGGCTACACCTTC. Its translation: CASTETGWGYTF.

The V call is TRBV27, the J call TRBJ1-1, with D perhaps TRBD1 (6 bases). The CDR3 extends over 14 amino acids. The germline V gene has CDR1 MNHEY and CDR2 SMNVEV (reference sequence). Trimming shortened V by 7 bases and J by 1 base, and 13 bases separated the two germline ends. This chain's CDR3 is CASNSRGTNTEAFF. CDR3 DNA: TGTGCCAGCAACAGCAGGGGAACGAACACTGAAGCTTTCTTT.

This chain uses TRBV5-1 with TRBJ2-7, with D possibly being TRBD1 (5 bases). CDR3 length: 14 residues. The germline V gene has CDR1 SGHRS and CDR2 YFSETQ. V gave up 2 bases and J gave up 0 bases, with 9 bases separating them. CDR3 protein: CASSLFDSSYEQYF. The CDR3 nucleotides read TGCGCCAGCAGCTTATTCGACAGCTCCTACGAGCAGTACTTC.

V is TRBV6-6 and J is TRBJ1-5; the D gene is possibly TRBD1 (5 bases). This CDR3 has 12 amino acids. The germline V gene has CDR1 MNHNY and CDR2 SVGAGI (reference sequence). V was trimmed by 8 bases and J by 5 bases, leaving 10 bases between them. The CDR3 DNA is TGTGCCAGCGCTGGGGGGGATCAGCCCCAGCATTTT. Its protein product is CASAGGDQPQHF.

The genes are TRBV30 and TRBJ1-1; the D gene is possibly TRBD1 (6 bases). V lost 6 bases to trimming and J lost 4 bases, with 12 bases between them. The CDR3 has 12 amino acids. Germline CDR1 is GTSNPN and CDR2 is SVGIG (reference sequence). The CDR3 DNA sequence: TGTGCCTGCAACAGGGAATCCACTGAAGCTTTCTTT. Its translation is CACNRESTEAFF.

Remarks on this clone: A junction boundary mismatches the germline segment, possibly from a read error. This chain connects TRBV9 to TRBJ2-7, with TRBD2 matching 12 bases. The CDR3 sequence is 15 residues long. Germline CDR1 and CDR2: SGDLS and YYNGEE. CDR3 in amino acids: CASSKTSGSSYGQYF. CDR3 nucleotides: TGTGCCAGCAGCAAGACTAGCGGGAGTTCCTACGGGCAGTACTTC.

The chain is built from TRBV5-1 and TRBJ2-7; a possible D gene is TRBD1 (6 bases). Germline-derived CDR1 and CDR2 are SGHRS and YFSETQ. V was pared by 3 bases and J by 6 bases, with 19 bases between. The CDR3 totals 15 residues. The CDR3 here is CASSSGTHPRSEQYF. The CDR3 DNA follows: TGCGCCAGCAGCTCGGGGACACACCCCCGTTCCGAGCAGTACTTC.

V gene TRBV7-9 combines with J gene TRBJ2-1; a possible D gene is TRBD2 (6 bases). CDR1 is SEHNR and CDR2 is FQNEAQ in the germline V gene (reference sequence). Trimming took off 5 bases at V and 0 bases at J, with 11 bases between the two ends. The CDR3 runs 15 residues. CDR3 sequence (DNA): TGTGCCAGCAGCCGGGACGGGAGCTCCTACAATGAGCAGTTCTTC. This sequence encodes CASSRDGSSYNEQFF. The entire variable domain, with the rest obtained from reference TRBV7-9 and TRBJ2-1, is as follows: DTGVSQNPRHKITKRGQNVTFRCDPISEHNRLYWYRQTLGQGPEFLTYFQNEAQLEKSRLLSDRFSAERPKGSFSTLEIQRTEQGDSAMYLCASSRDGSSYNEQFFGPGTRLTVL.

The chain combines TRBV6-6 with TRBJ2-5; TRBD1 matches at 8 bases. The CDR3 sequence is 14 residues long. V gave up 3 bases and J gave up 5 bases; unmatched junction bases: 5. From germline, CDR1 is MNHNY and CDR2 SVGAGI (reference sequence). CDR3 in DNA: TGTGCCAGCAGTTATGCAGGGGGCGGGGAGACCCAGTACTTC. This gives the protein CASSYAGGGETQYF.

J is TRBJ2-7 and V is TRBV6-5, with 9 bases lining up with TRBD2. Germline CDR1 MNHEY, CDR2 SVGAGI. This CDR3 comprises 14 residues. V shed 4 bases and J 4 bases; nucleotides not matched to a gene: 5. This CDR3 is CASSLAGGQYEQYF. The CDR3 nucleotides read TGTGCCAGCAGTTTGGCGGGAGGGCAGTACGAGCAGTACTTC.

The gene calls are TRBV9 and TRBJ2-7; TRBD2 is a possible D gene (6 bases). CDR1 SGDLS and CDR2 YYNGEE come from the germline V gene. This CDR3 has 12 residues. Trimming removed 3 bases at V and 9 bases at J, with 13 bases between. The CDR3 sequence is CASSEEGSGQYF. The CDR3 region has the DNA TGTGCCAGCAGCGAGGAGGGGTCTGGGCAGTACTTC.

The rearrangement uses TRBV6-1 and TRBJ2-1; D possibly corresponds to TRBD1 (5 bases). Trimming took 2 bases from V and 7 from J, leaving 15 bases between them. From germline, CDR1 is MNHNS and CDR2 SASEGT. This CDR3 is 15 amino acids long. The CDR3, as DNA: TGTGCCAGCAGTGAAACGGCAGGGTCGGCGAATGAGCAGTTCTTC. Residues: CASSETAGSANEQFF.

The V call is TRBV4-2, the J call TRBJ1-4, with TRBD1 identical over 7 bases. V shed 6 bases and J 4 bases; nucleotides not matched to a gene: 8. Germline CDR1 LGHNA, CDR2 YNFKEQ. This CDR3 spans 15 amino acids. CDR3 sequence (DNA): TGTGCCAGCAGTCCTCCGGGACAGCATAATGAAAAACTGTTTTTT. This gives the protein CASSPPGQHNEKLFF.

The chain links TRBV4-1 to TRBJ1-1; D is possibly TRBD1 (6 bases). V gave up 1 base and J gave up 5 bases, with 14 bases separating them. The CDR3 extends over 15 amino acids. Germline V gene sequence: CDR1 MGHRA, CDR2 YSYEKL. The CDR3 here is CASSQARGIGTEAFF. The CDR3 nucleotides read TGCGCCAGCAGCCAAGCCAGGGGAATAGGAACTGAAGCTTTCTTT.

The V call is TRBV9, the J call TRBJ2-1; D is possibly TRBD2 (5 bases). V lost 2 bases to trimming and J lost 7 bases, with 10 bases between them. CDR3 length: 13 residues. CDR1 and CDR2 from the germline V gene are SGDLS and YYNGEE. This chain's CDR3 is CASSVSGGNEQFF. CDR3 sequence (DNA): TGTGCCAGCAGCGTCAGCGGAGGAAATGAGCAGTTCTTC.

The chain links TRBV2 to TRBJ2-4; the match to TRBD1 covers 9 bases. With 6 bases clipped from V and 9 bases from J, the junction kept 6 bases outside the gene matches. The CDR3 contains 13 residues. Germline values: CDR1 SNHLY, CDR2 FYNNEI. CDR3 in amino acids: CASRSDRGGIQYF. The CDR3 region has the DNA TGTGCCAGCAGGTCGGACAGGGGAGGCATTCAGTACTTC.

With regard to this clone: One end of the junction varies from germline; a read error may be responsible. The chain joins TRBV5-1 to TRBJ1-2; no definite D call. CDR3 length: 13 amino acids. CDR1 and CDR2 from the germline V gene are SGHRS and YFSETQ. CDR3 nucleotide sequence: TGCGCCAGCAGCTTTGAGGGAGGGTATGGCTACCCCTTC. Translation: CASSFEGGYGYPF.

The V call is TRBV7-2, the J call TRBJ1-1; tentatively, D is TRBD1 (5 bases). V dropped 3 bases and J dropped 1 base, with 12 bases sitting between them. From germline, CDR1 is SGHTA and CDR2 FQGNSA. The CDR3 runs to 15 residues. CDR3: CASSFLDRPNTEAFF. In DNA form, the CDR3 reads TGTGCCAGCAGCTTCCTAGACAGACCGAACACTGAAGCTTTCTTT.

The chain combines TRBV7-3 with TRBJ2-1, with 11 bases identical to TRBD2. Trimming removed 5 bases from V and 7 bases from J; junction bases left unmatched: 4. Germline V lookup: CDR1 SGHTA, CDR2 FQGTGA. The CDR3 has 14 amino acids. The CDR3 coding sequence is TGTGCCAGCAGCGTGACTAGCGGGATGAATGAGCAGTTCTTC. Amino acids: CASSVTSGMNEQFF.

CDR3 loop: CASSPLGRDEQFF. The CDR3, as DNA: TGTGCCAGCAGCCCCCTCGGGAGAGATGAGCAGTTCTTC. The rearrangement links TRBV27 to TRBJ2-1; TRBD2 might be the D (6 bases). This CDR3 is built from 13 residues. CDR1 and CDR2 from the germline V gene are MNHEY and SMNVEV (reference sequence). V was trimmed by 6 bases and J by 8 bases, leaving 14 bases between them.

The rearrangement uses TRBV28 and TRBJ1-5; D is perhaps TRBD1 (5 bases). Trimming pared 7 bases from V and 0 bases from J, leaving 19 bases between. The CDR3 totals 17 residues. CDR1 and CDR2 from the germline V gene are MDHEN and SYDVKM. The CDR3 is CASTHGGGLRSNQPQHF. The CDR3 DNA reads TGTGCCAGCACCCATGGTGGGGGACTCCGTAGCAATCAGCCCCAGCATTTT. Full variable domain (rest looked up from reference TRBV28 and TRBJ1-5): DVKVTQSSRYLVKRTGEKVFLECVQDMDHENMFWYRQDPGLGLRLIYFSYDVKMKEKGDIPEGYSVSREKKERFSLILESASTNQTSMYLCASTHGGGLRSNQPQHFGDGTRLSIL.

The chain carries TRBV10-3 and TRBJ1-5; TRBD1 is a possible D gene (6 bases). Germline V gene data show CDR1 as ENHRY and CDR2 as SYGVKD. The CDR3 extends over 15 amino acids. The germline V and J ends were trimmed by 11 bases and 0 bases, with 17 bases remaining between them. CDR3 in DNA: TGTGCCGCCAAACCGACAGGCGATAGCAATCAGCCCCAGCATTTT. Its protein product is CAAKPTGDSNQPQHF.

The V and J genes are TRBV6-5 and TRBJ1-4, with unresolved D. Per germline, CDR1 MNHEY and CDR2 SVGAGI. This CDR3 region has 15 residues. With 0 bases removed from V and 8 bases from J, the gap between germline ends came to 13 bases. The CDR3 is CASSYSRGLGEKLFF. CDR3 nucleotide sequence: TGTGCCAGCAGTTACTCGAGAGGGCTGGGAGAAAAACTGTTTTTT.

The chain uses TRBV27 and TRBJ2-1, with 7 nucleotides matching TRBD1. This CDR3 region has 13 residues. Germline loops: CDR1 MNHEY, CDR2 SMNVEV (reference sequence). Trimming took 9 bases from V and 8 from J; bases not matched to a gene: 10. DNA of the CDR3: TGTGCCAGTTCCGAGACAGGGTTCCATGAGCAGTTCTTC. Translating gives CASSETGFHEQFF.

The V and J genes are TRBV19 and TRBJ2-7; 8 bases are a match to TRBD1. Trimming at V came to 2 bases and at J to 9 bases, leaving 9 bases not matched to a gene. The germline V gene encodes CDR1 LNHDA and CDR2 SQIVND (reference sequence). The CDR3 is 14 amino acids. The CDR3 loop reads CASSIKGGQAPQYF. CDR3 nucleotides: TGTGCCAGTAGTATAAAGGGGGGACAGGCCCCGCAGTACTTC.

In its sample, this clone was seen a few times. The chain uses TRBV9 and TRBJ2-3; D not resolved. The CDR3 is 16 residues long. Germline CDR1 SGDLS, CDR2 YYNGEE. V lost 0 bases and J lost 2, with 13 bases in between. The CDR3 region has the DNA TGTGCCAGCAGCGTAGGTCGCGTGGGCCTCACAGATACGCAGTATTTT. This codes for CASSVGRVGLTDTQYF.

J is TRBJ1-3 and V is TRBV19, with 7 positions matching TRBD1. The CDR3 totals 17 residues. Trimming removed 5 bases from V and 0 bases from J; junction bases left unmatched: 10. Germline V gene lookup returns CDR1 LNHDA and CDR2 SQIVND (reference sequence). The chain's CDR3 is CASSLGRRGHSGNTIYF. CDR3 sequence (DNA): TGTGCCAGTAGTCTCGGTCGGAGGGGGCACTCTGGAAACACCATATATTTT.

V and J are TRBV7-9 and TRBJ1-1; D is uncertain. Between the trimmed V and J ends, which lost 0 bases and 3 bases, there was a span of 8 bases. This CDR3 is built from 14 residues. Germline V gene lookup returns CDR1 SEHNR and CDR2 FQNEAQ (reference sequence). The CDR3 sequence: CASSLANTHTEAFF. In DNA form, the CDR3 reads TGTGCCAGCAGCTTAGCGAACACCCACACTGAAGCTTTCTTT. Drawing the rest from reference TRBV7-9 and TRBJ1-1, the complete variable domain is DTGVSQNPRHKITKRGQNVTFRCDPISEHNRLYWYRQTLGQGPEFLTYFQNEAQLEKSRLLSDRFSAERPKGSFSTLEIQRTEQGDSAMYLCASSLANTHTEAFFGQGTRLTVV.

In DNA, the CDR3 is TGTGCCAGCAGCGAGTCTAGCGGGGGGGTTACGCAGTATTTT. It is translated as CASSESSGGVTQYF. The chain links TRBV9 to TRBJ2-3; TRBD2 matches at 12 bases. CDR3 length: 14 amino acids. Germline lookup yields CDR1 SGDLS and CDR2 YYNGEE. V was pared by 3 bases and J by 8 bases, with 4 bases of the junction left unmatched. The variable domain in full, with the rest retrieved from reference TRBV9 and TRBJ2-3, is DSGVTQTPKHLITATGQRVTLRCSPRSGDLSVYWYQQSLDQGLQFLIQYYNGEERAKGNILERFSAQQFPDLHSELNLSSLELGDSALYFCASSESSGGVTQYFGPGTRLTVL.

The rearrangement links TRBV7-6 to TRBJ2-7, with TRBD1 matching over 11 bases. The length of the CDR3 is 17 residues. Per the germline V gene, CDR1 is SGHVS and CDR2 is FNYEAQ. V shed 5 bases, J shed 5 bases, and the junction held 14 bases outside the gene matches. The CDR3 nucleotides are TGTGCCAGCAGCCGCAAAATTGATCCGGGACAGGGGGACGAGCAGTACTTC. Translating it yields CASSRKIDPGQGDEQYF.

Points on this clone: A read error is likely, as this CDR3 ends without the conserved phenylalanine or tryptophan. The V and J genes are TRBV28 and TRBJ1-2, with TRBD1 as a possible D gene (6 bases). V was cut by 5 bases and J by 10 bases, with 14 bases left in between. Germline assignment: CDR1 MDHEN and CDR2 SYDVKM. CDR3 size: 12 residues. CDR3 in amino acids: CASSTVRQAYTL. CDR3 sequence (DNA): TGTGCCAGCAGTACCGTCCGACAGGCCTACACCCTC.